These T cell receptor beta chains were read from a single sample in a study of T-cell reconstitution after alpha-beta-depleted transplantation in children. TCRdb reprocessed the PCR reads via MiXCR and lists one record per CDR3 protein. The table shows 250,000 to 400,000 distinct CDR3 sequences, with over 20% occurring only once. The material sequenced was PBMCs, mostly from graft donor cells, taken 180 days after TCRalphabeta/CD19-depleted stem cell transplant. The receptors were gathered from a male patient younger than 18 who had a stem cell transplant for acute lymphoblastic leukemia, so the T cells may come from the graft donor. The CDR3 runs from the conserved cysteine through the conserved F or W. Fields, in order: J gene, D gene, V gene, clone size, CDR3 DNA, CDR3 protein. The D gene is left open where the match is weak. Rows may omit the clone size; those that give it use once, few, many or a size class.

j_call: TRBJ1-2; d_call: -; v_call: TRBV12-3/TRBV12-4; clone_size: -; cdr3_nt: TGTGCCAGCAGTTTAGGGGCAGTCTATGGCTACACCTTC; cdr3_aa: CASSLGAVYGYTF
j_call: TRBJ2-1; d_call: TRBD2; v_call: TRBV24-1; clone_size: few; cdr3_nt: TGTGCCACCAGTGGTAGCGGGAGCCTCGCCTACAATGAGCAGTTCTTC; cdr3_aa: CATSGSGSLAYNEQFF
j_call: TRBJ2-2; d_call: TRBD1; v_call: TRBV28; clone_size: few; cdr3_nt: TGTGCCAGCAGTAGGACAGGGGAAAACACCGGGGAGCTGTTTTTT; cdr3_aa: CASSRTGENTGELFF
j_call: TRBJ1-5; d_call: -; v_call: TRBV24-1; clone_size: -; cdr3_nt: TGTGCCACCAGTGTTGCCAATCAGCCCCAGCATTTT; cdr3_aa: CATSVANQPQHF
j_call: TRBJ1-1; d_call: -; v_call: TRBV5-6; clone_size: many; cdr3_nt: TGTGCCAGCAGCTTAGTGAGGGGGTTGAACACTGAAGCTTTCTTT; cdr3_aa: CASSLVRGLNTEAFF
j_call: TRBJ2-1; d_call: -; v_call: TRBV24-1; clone_size: few; cdr3_nt: TGTGCCACAGGCAGGGACAATGAGCAGTTCTTC; cdr3_aa: CATGRDNEQFF
j_call: TRBJ2-3; d_call: -; v_call: TRBV7-6; clone_size: -; cdr3_nt: TGTGCCAGCAGCGGTTACGGGACTCGGGGGGATACGCAGTATTTT; cdr3_aa: CASSGYGTRGDTQYF
j_call: TRBJ1-2; d_call: -; v_call: TRBV20-1; clone_size: -; cdr3_nt: TGCAGTGCTGCAAGGACGGCCTATGGCTACACCTTC; cdr3_aa: CSAARTAYGYTF
j_call: TRBJ2-7; d_call: -; v_call: TRBV27; clone_size: few; cdr3_nt: TGTGCCAGCAGTTTCTCCGGTCACTACGAGCAGTACTTC; cdr3_aa: CASSFSGHYEQYF
j_call: TRBJ2-5; d_call: -; v_call: TRBV29-1; clone_size: -; cdr3_nt: TGCAGCGTTGATGACGTGGCAACCCAGTACTTC; cdr3_aa: CSVDDVATQYF
j_call: TRBJ2-2; d_call: TRBD2; v_call: TRBV5-5; clone_size: many; cdr3_nt: TGTGCCAGCAGGCGGGACTACCTCACCGGGGAGCTGTTTTTT; cdr3_aa: CASRRDYLTGELFF
j_call: TRBJ2-1; d_call: TRBD2; v_call: TRBV15; clone_size: -; cdr3_nt: TGTGCCACCCTAGCGGGAAGCCACAATGAGCAGTTCTTC; cdr3_aa: CATLAGSHNEQFF
j_call: TRBJ2-1; d_call: TRBD2; v_call: TRBV5-1; clone_size: few; cdr3_nt: TGCGCCAGCAGCGGAGGACTAGCGGGGACCCTCAATGAGCAGTTCTTC; cdr3_aa: CASSGGLAGTLNEQFF
j_call: TRBJ2-3; d_call: TRBD1; v_call: TRBV10-3; clone_size: -; cdr3_nt: TGTGCCATAGGACAGGGACCCGGCACAGATACGCAGTATTTT; cdr3_aa: CAIGQGPGTDTQYF
j_call: TRBJ2-1; d_call: TRBD2; v_call: TRBV5-1; clone_size: many; cdr3_nt: TGCGCCAGCAGCTTCCCCGTCTTGCGGGAGGGCCGGTGGGAGCAGTTCTTC; cdr3_aa: CASSFPVLREGRWEQFF
j_call: TRBJ2-3; d_call: -; v_call: TRBV5-1; clone_size: many; cdr3_nt: TGCGCCAGCAGCTTAACGAGGGGGTCCGGCACAGATACGCAGTATTTT; cdr3_aa: CASSLTRGSGTDTQYF
j_call: TRBJ1-2; d_call: -; v_call: TRBV29-1; clone_size: -; cdr3_nt: TGCAGCGTTTCCCCTAGCCGGACAGAGCTCTATGGCTACACCTTC; cdr3_aa: CSVSPSRTELYGYTF
j_call: TRBJ1-5; d_call: -; v_call: TRBV12-3/TRBV12-4; clone_size: few; cdr3_nt: TGTGCCAGCAGGGCCGCGGGGGGGAATCAGCCCCAGCATTTT; cdr3_aa: CASRAAGGNQPQHF
j_call: TRBJ2-2; d_call: TRBD2; v_call: TRBV7-8; clone_size: -; cdr3_nt: TGTGCCAGCAGCACGACGGGACTACGGCCTAACACCGGGGAGCTGTTTTTT; cdr3_aa: CASSTTGLRPNTGELFF
j_call: TRBJ2-1; d_call: -; v_call: TRBV20-1; clone_size: few; cdr3_nt: TGCAGTGCTAGGGGACTGGCTTTCCCTTACAATGAGCAGTTCTTC; cdr3_aa: CSARGLAFPYNEQFF
j_call: TRBJ2-1; d_call: -; v_call: TRBV7-9; clone_size: -; cdr3_nt: TGTGCCAGCAGCCCGAGGAGCGATGAGCAGTTCTTC; cdr3_aa: CASSPRSDEQFF
j_call: TRBJ1-5; d_call: -; v_call: TRBV5-1; clone_size: few; cdr3_nt: TGCGCCAGCAGCTTGGGGAGGGGCCCTAGCAATCAGCCCCAGCATTTT; cdr3_aa: CASSLGRGPSNQPQHF
j_call: TRBJ2-7; d_call: -; v_call: TRBV29-1; clone_size: few; cdr3_nt: TGCAGCGCTATCCAGGGGACCTACGAGCAGTACTTC; cdr3_aa: CSAIQGTYEQYF
j_call: TRBJ2-1; d_call: TRBD2; v_call: TRBV7-8; clone_size: -; cdr3_nt: TGTGCCAGCAGCTTTACAGCTAGCGGGAGGGCGGGGAATGAGCAGTTCTTC; cdr3_aa: CASSFTASGRAGNEQFF
j_call: TRBJ2-3; d_call: -; v_call: TRBV5-1; clone_size: -; cdr3_nt: TGCGCCAGCAGCTTGGGGTGGACAGCAACAGATACGCAGTATTTT; cdr3_aa: CASSLGWTATDTQYF
j_call: TRBJ2-5; d_call: -; v_call: TRBV9; clone_size: -; cdr3_nt: TGTGCCAGCAGTCTAAGACCCGAAGAGACCCAGTACTTC; cdr3_aa: CASSLRPEETQYF
j_call: TRBJ2-1; d_call: TRBD2; v_call: TRBV24-1; clone_size: -; cdr3_nt: TGTGCCACCAGTCCCGGACTAGCGCCCTACAATGAGCAGTTCTTC; cdr3_aa: CATSPGLAPYNEQFF
j_call: TRBJ2-5; d_call: -; v_call: TRBV5-8; clone_size: -; cdr3_nt: TGTGCCAGCAGCTTGCACGAGGGCTTGGGAGAGACCCAGTACTTC; cdr3_aa: CASSLHEGLGETQYF
j_call: TRBJ1-5; d_call: -; v_call: TRBV30; clone_size: -; cdr3_nt: TGTGCCTGGGGCTTCAATCAGCCCCAGCATTTT; cdr3_aa: CAWGFNQPQHF
j_call: TRBJ2-1; d_call: TRBD1; v_call: TRBV11-1; clone_size: -; cdr3_nt: TGTGCCAGCAGCCCGCAGGGGGCCACCTACAATGAGCAGTTCTTC; cdr3_aa: CASSPQGATYNEQFF
j_call: TRBJ2-7; d_call: TRBD2; v_call: TRBV12-3/TRBV12-4; clone_size: -; cdr3_nt: TGTGCCAGCAGGGTAGGGACTAGCGGGTCCTACGAGCAGTACTTC; cdr3_aa: CASRVGTSGSYEQYF
j_call: TRBJ1-2; d_call: TRBD1; v_call: TRBV10-2; clone_size: -; cdr3_nt: TGCGCCAGTTACTCCGGGACAGGGGATGGCTACACCTTC; cdr3_aa: CASYSGTGDGYTF
j_call: TRBJ1-6; d_call: -; v_call: TRBV4-1; clone_size: -; cdr3_nt: TGCGCCAGCAGCCAAGACCCTCAGGGGCCATATTCACCCCTCCACTTT; cdr3_aa: CASSQDPQGPYSPLHF
j_call: TRBJ2-1; d_call: TRBD2; v_call: TRBV12-3/TRBV12-4; clone_size: -; cdr3_nt: TGTGCCAGCAGTATAAGGCCCCTCCTTAGCGGGAGAGGGAATGAGCAGTTCTTC; cdr3_aa: CASSIRPLLSGRGNEQFF
j_call: TRBJ2-7; d_call: TRBD1; v_call: TRBV7-2; clone_size: few; cdr3_nt: TGTGCCAGCAGCCACCGGACAGGGGGAGGGTACGAGCAGTACTTC; cdr3_aa: CASSHRTGGGYEQYF
j_call: TRBJ1-5; d_call: -; v_call: TRBV12-3/TRBV12-4; clone_size: many; cdr3_nt: TGTGCCAGCAGTCTACCAGGGATCGGGCAGCCCCAGCATTTT; cdr3_aa: CASSLPGIGQPQHF
j_call: TRBJ2-1; d_call: -; v_call: TRBV6-1; clone_size: -; cdr3_nt: TGTGCTAGCAAAGCTTTAGTATTGATGCCACTGAAGTTCTTC; cdr3_aa: CASKALVLMPLKFF
j_call: TRBJ2-3; d_call: -; v_call: TRBV7-2; clone_size: many; cdr3_nt: TGTGCCAGCAGCTTCTTTATGGCCGGCACAGATACGCAGTATTTT; cdr3_aa: CASSFFMAGTDTQYF
j_call: TRBJ2-5; d_call: -; v_call: TRBV25-1; clone_size: -; cdr3_nt: TGTGCCAGCAACCGGGGGAAAGAGACCCAGTACTTC; cdr3_aa: CASNRGKETQYF
j_call: TRBJ2-2; d_call: -; v_call: TRBV29-1; clone_size: few; cdr3_nt: TGCAGCGTTCGACAGTTCACCGGGGAGCTGTTTTTT; cdr3_aa: CSVRQFTGELFF
j_call: TRBJ1-1; d_call: -; v_call: TRBV7-7; clone_size: -; cdr3_nt: TGTGCCAGCAGCGCGGACGGGAACACTGAAGCTTTCTTT; cdr3_aa: CASSADGNTEAFF
j_call: TRBJ1-3; d_call: -; v_call: TRBV6-6; clone_size: few; cdr3_nt: TGTGCCACCCACGGCGCTGGAAACACCATATATTTT; cdr3_aa: CATHGAGNTIYF
j_call: TRBJ2-7; d_call: -; v_call: TRBV29-1; clone_size: -; cdr3_nt: TGCAGCGTTGAGATCCAGGGAATCCCCTACGAGCAGTACTTC; cdr3_aa: CSVEIQGIPYEQYF
j_call: TRBJ2-3; d_call: TRBD2; v_call: TRBV12-3/TRBV12-4; clone_size: -; cdr3_nt: TGTGCCAGCAGTTTTTCTAGCGGGAGGGCCCATCATACGCAGTATTTT; cdr3_aa: CASSFSSGRAHHTQYF
j_call: TRBJ1-1; d_call: -; v_call: TRBV18; clone_size: -; cdr3_nt: TGTGCCAGCTCACCATTGGAACACACTGAAGCTTTCTTT; cdr3_aa: CASSPLEHTEAFF
j_call: TRBJ2-7; d_call: TRBD2; v_call: TRBV15; clone_size: -; cdr3_nt: TGTGCCACCAGCGGGGGGGACTCTGACTACGAGCAGTACTTC; cdr3_aa: CATSGGDSDYEQYF
j_call: TRBJ2-3; d_call: -; v_call: TRBV18; clone_size: -; cdr3_nt: TGTGCCAGCTCACCACCCTCTAGCACAGATACGCAGTATTTT; cdr3_aa: CASSPPSSTDTQYF
j_call: TRBJ2-1; d_call: TRBD2; v_call: TRBV19; clone_size: many; cdr3_nt: TGTGCCAGTACCCCAGACAGCGGGGTATACAATGAGCAGTTCTTC; cdr3_aa: CASTPDSGVYNEQFF
j_call: TRBJ2-3; d_call: -; v_call: TRBV7-9; clone_size: -; cdr3_nt: TGTGCCAGCAGCTTAGACGACCGGACGCAGTATTTT; cdr3_aa: CASSLDDRTQYF
j_call: TRBJ2-1; d_call: -; v_call: TRBV5-6; clone_size: few; cdr3_nt: TGTGCCAGCAGCTTGGCCAATGTATATGAGCAGTTCTTC; cdr3_aa: CASSLANVYEQFF
j_call: TRBJ2-7; d_call: TRBD2; v_call: TRBV3-1; clone_size: -; cdr3_nt: TGTGCCAGCAGCGTGAGACTAGCGGGGCTCTACGAGCAGTACTTC; cdr3_aa: CASSVRLAGLYEQYF
j_call: TRBJ2-7; d_call: TRBD1; v_call: TRBV5-1; clone_size: few; cdr3_nt: TGCGCCAGCAGCGGGTGGACAGGGTTGTCCTACGAGCAGTACTTC; cdr3_aa: CASSGWTGLSYEQYF
j_call: TRBJ2-1; d_call: TRBD2; v_call: TRBV5-1; clone_size: -; cdr3_nt: TGCGCCAGCAGCTTGGCCCACCTAGCGGGCCTTATGAGGAGCTCCTACAATGAGCAGTTCTTC; cdr3_aa: CASSLAHLAGLMRSSYNEQFF
j_call: TRBJ2-3; d_call: TRBD2; v_call: TRBV2; clone_size: -; cdr3_nt: TGTGCCACATCTGTTACTAGCGGGAGTGGAGATACGCAGTATTTT; cdr3_aa: CATSVTSGSGDTQYF
j_call: TRBJ1-1; d_call: -; v_call: TRBV5-1; clone_size: -; cdr3_nt: TGCGCCAGCAGTTTGACAGACATGAACACTGAAGCTTTCTTT; cdr3_aa: CASSLTDMNTEAFF
j_call: TRBJ1-6; d_call: -; v_call: TRBV20-1; clone_size: -; cdr3_nt: TGCAGTGCTAGACCTGGAGGGGAAAGAAATTCACCCCTCCACTTT; cdr3_aa: CSARPGGERNSPLHF
j_call: TRBJ2-7; d_call: -; v_call: TRBV7-9; clone_size: -; cdr3_nt: TGTGCCAGCAGCTTAGGGGACCTTGTGACAGGACGTACGGAGCAGTACTTC; cdr3_aa: CASSLGDLVTGRTEQYF
j_call: TRBJ2-3; d_call: -; v_call: TRBV5-5; clone_size: few; cdr3_nt: TGTGCCAGCAGCTGGTGGTGGAGCCGGGCAGGAGATACGCAGTATTTT; cdr3_aa: CASSWWWSRAGDTQYF
j_call: TRBJ2-1; d_call: -; v_call: TRBV10-2; clone_size: few; cdr3_nt: TGCGCCAGCAGTGAGAACGACTATAGGGGCCTCTACAATGAGCAGTTCTTC; cdr3_aa: CASSENDYRGLYNEQFF
j_call: TRBJ1-3; d_call: TRBD1; v_call: TRBV6-5; clone_size: few; cdr3_nt: TGTGCCAGCAGTTACGCCGACAGGGAACTCTATTTT; cdr3_aa: CASSYADRELYF